This TCR beta chain derives from a study of PD-1 blockade in classical Hodgkin lymphoma. Germline lookup yields CDR1 LNHDA and CDR2 SQIVND (reference sequence). J gave up 5 bases and V 2 bases, and 9 bases lay outside the gene matches. CDR3 length: 15 residues. With respect to this clone: Antigen specificity is unknown.

Study-level findings and limits: Similar baseline diversity was found in complete responders and newly diagnosed patients. After ASCT, patients who started nivolumab under 1 year later were excluded. According to reports, newly diagnosed patients had lower baseline TCR diversity than healthy donors, and relapsed/refractory patients had lower baseline TCR diversity still.

Time point defined: cycle 4 day 1 (C4D1), after 5 to 7 weeks of nivolumab. All patients relapsed after autologous stem cell transplantation, and brentuximab vedotin exposure varied. Sequenced by immunoSEQ multiplex PCR; TCRdb stores in-frame clones only, minus some. The sample has around 50,000 clones, about three quarters seen once. The rearrangement uses TRBV19 and TRBJ2-7; 7 bases line up with TRBD1. This specimen was peripheral blood mononuclear cells (PBMCs), taken before the fourth cycle of nivolumab. The sequence was obtained from a human donor with classical Hodgkin lymphoma. The CDR3 loop is CASSIWGTGAHEQYF. CDR3 DNA: TGTGCCAGTAGTATATGGGGTACAGGGGCCCACGAGCAGTACTTC.